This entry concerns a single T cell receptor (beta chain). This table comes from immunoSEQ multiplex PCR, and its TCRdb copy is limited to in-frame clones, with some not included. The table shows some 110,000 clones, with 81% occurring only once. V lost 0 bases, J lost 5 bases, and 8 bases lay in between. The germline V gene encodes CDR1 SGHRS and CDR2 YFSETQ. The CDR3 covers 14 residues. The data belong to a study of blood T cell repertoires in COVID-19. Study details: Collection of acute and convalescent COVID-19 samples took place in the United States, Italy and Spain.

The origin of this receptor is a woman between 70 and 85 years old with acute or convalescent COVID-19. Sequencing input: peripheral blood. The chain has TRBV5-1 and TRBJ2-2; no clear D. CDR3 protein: CASSLGHSTGELFF. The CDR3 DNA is TGCGCCAGCAGCTTGGGACATAGTACCGGGGAGCTGTTTTTT.